This section outlines one T cell receptor beta chain sequence together with its context. This sample is drawn from a study of OX40 agonist ivuxolimab in advanced cancers. Germline loops: CDR1 SEHNR, CDR2 FQNEAQ (reference sequence). The CDR3 runs 16 residues. V trimming: 5 bases; J trimming: 6 bases; junction bases outside the gene matches: 9. Sequencing used immunoSEQ multiplex PCR; TCRdb keeps in-frame clones, though not all of them. The sample includes tens of thousands of clones, approximately 82% of them seen just once. The source was CD4+ or CD8+ T cells sorted from blood, collected in a trial of the OX40 agonist ivuxolimab. The rearrangement links TRBV7-9 to TRBJ2-4, with 11 nucleotides matching TRBD2. This TCR was recovered from an adult with an advanced solid tumor such as melanoma, head and neck, liver or kidney cancer. This chain's CDR3 is CASSHPGGLAVNIQYF. The CDR3 DNA sequence: TGTGCCAGCAGCCACCCAGGGGGACTAGCGGTAAACATTCAGTACTTC.